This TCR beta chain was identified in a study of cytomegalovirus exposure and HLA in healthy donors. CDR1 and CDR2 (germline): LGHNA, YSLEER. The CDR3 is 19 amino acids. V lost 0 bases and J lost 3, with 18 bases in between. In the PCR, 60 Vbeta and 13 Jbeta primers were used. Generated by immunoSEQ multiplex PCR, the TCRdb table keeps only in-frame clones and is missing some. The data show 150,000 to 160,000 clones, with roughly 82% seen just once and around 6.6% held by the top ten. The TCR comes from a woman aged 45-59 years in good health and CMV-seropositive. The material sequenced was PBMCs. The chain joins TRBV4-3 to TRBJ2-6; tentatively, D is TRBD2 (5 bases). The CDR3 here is CASSQDLSRPGVGANVLTF. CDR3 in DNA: TGCGCCAGCAGCCAAGATTTAAGCCGACCCGGGGTTGGGGCCAACGTCCTGACTTTC.